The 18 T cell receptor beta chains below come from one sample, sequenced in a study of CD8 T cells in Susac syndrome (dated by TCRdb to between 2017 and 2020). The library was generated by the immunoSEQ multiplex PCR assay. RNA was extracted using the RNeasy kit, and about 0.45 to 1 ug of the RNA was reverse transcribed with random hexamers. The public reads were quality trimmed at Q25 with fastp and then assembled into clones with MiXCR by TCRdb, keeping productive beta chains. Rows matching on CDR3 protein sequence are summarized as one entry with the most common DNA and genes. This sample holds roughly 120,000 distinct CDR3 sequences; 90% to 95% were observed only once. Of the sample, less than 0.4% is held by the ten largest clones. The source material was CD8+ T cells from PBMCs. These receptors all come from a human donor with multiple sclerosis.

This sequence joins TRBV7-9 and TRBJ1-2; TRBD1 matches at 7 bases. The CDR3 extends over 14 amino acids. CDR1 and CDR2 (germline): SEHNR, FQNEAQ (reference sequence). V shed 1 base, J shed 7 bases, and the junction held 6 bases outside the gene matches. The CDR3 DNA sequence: TGTGCCAGCAGCTTAGTAAATACAGGGGCTGGCTACACCTTC. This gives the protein CASSLVNTGAGYTF.

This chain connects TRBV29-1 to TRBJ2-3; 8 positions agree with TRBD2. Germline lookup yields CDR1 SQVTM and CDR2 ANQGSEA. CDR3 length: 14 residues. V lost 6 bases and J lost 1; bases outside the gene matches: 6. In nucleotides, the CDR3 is TGCAGCGTCCGAGCGGGGGCCCGCACAGATACGCAGTATTTT. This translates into CSVRAGARTDTQYF.

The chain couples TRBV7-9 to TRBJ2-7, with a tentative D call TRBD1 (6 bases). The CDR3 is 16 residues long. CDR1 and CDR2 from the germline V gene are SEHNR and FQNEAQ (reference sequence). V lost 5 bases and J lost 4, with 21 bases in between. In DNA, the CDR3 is TGTGCCAGCAGCCAGGACAGTCATCCTACTCCTTACGAGCAGTACTTC. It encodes CASSQDSHPTPYEQYF.

CDR3 region: CASSSTGTLRYGYTF. In DNA form, the CDR3 reads TGTGCCAGCAGTTCCACCGGGACACTACGCTATGGCTACACCTTC. This sequence joins TRBV27 and TRBJ1-2; D is possibly TRBD1 (6 bases). The germline gives CDR1 MNHEY, CDR2 SMNVEV (reference sequence). V shed 4 bases and J shed 4 bases, with 16 bases lying between them. CDR3 size: 15 residues.

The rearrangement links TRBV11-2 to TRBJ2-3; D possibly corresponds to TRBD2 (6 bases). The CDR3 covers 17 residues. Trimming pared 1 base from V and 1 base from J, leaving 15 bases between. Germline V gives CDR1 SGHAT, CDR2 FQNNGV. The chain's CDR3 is CASSLGEAGWGTDTQYF. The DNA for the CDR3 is TGTGCCAGCAGCTTAGGGGAGGCAGGGTGGGGCACAGATACGCAGTATTTT.

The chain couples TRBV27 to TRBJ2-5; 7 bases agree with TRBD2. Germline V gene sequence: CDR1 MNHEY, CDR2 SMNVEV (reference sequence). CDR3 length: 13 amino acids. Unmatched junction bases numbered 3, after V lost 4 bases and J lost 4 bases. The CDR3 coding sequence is TGTGCCAGCAGTTCGGGGGGAAGAGAGACCCAGTACTTC. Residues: CASSSGGRETQYF.

CDR3 bases: TGTGCCAGCAGCCGAGGACTAGCGGGAACCGGGGAGCTGTTTTTT. It codes for CASSRGLAGTGELFF. The chain carries TRBV12-3 or TRBV12-4 and TRBJ2-2; 12 positions match TRBD2. The J segment lost 5 bases and the V segment lost 6 bases, leaving 4 bases of the junction unmatched. The CDR3 has 15 residues.

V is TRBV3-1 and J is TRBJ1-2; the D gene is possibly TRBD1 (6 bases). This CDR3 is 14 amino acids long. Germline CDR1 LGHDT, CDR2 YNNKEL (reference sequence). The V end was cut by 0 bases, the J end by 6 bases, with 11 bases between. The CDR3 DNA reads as TGTGCCAGCAGCCAAGAGAGGGACAACGATGGCTACACCTTC. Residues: CASSQERDNDGYTF.

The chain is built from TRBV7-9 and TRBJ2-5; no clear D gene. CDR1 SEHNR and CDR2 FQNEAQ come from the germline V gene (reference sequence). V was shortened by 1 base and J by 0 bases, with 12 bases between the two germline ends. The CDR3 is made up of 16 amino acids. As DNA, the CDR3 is TGTGCCAGCAGCTTAGTCCAGTTGAAGTACCAAGAGACCCAGTACTTC. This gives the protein CASSLVQLKYQETQYF. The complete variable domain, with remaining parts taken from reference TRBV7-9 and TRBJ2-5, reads DTGVSQNPRHKITKRGQNVTFRCDPISEHNRLYWYRQTLGQGPEFLTYFQNEAQLEKSRLLSDRFSAERPKGSFSTLEIQRTEQGDSAMYLCASSLVQLKYQETQYFGPGTRLLVL.

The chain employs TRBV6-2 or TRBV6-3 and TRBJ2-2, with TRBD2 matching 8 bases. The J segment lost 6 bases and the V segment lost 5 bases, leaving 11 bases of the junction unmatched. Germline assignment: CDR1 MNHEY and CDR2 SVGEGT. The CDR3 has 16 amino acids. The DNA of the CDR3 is TGTGCCAGCAGTACTGTAATAGCGGGATTGGCCGGGGAGCTGTTTTTT. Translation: CASSTVIAGLAGELFF.

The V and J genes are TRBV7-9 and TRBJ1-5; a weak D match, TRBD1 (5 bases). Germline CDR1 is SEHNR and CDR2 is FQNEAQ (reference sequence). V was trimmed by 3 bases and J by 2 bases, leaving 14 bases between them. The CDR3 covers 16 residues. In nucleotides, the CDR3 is TGTGCCAGCAGCTTCGTCACAGGTAGCGGCAATCAGCCCCAGCATTTT. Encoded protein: CASSFVTGSGNQPQHF.

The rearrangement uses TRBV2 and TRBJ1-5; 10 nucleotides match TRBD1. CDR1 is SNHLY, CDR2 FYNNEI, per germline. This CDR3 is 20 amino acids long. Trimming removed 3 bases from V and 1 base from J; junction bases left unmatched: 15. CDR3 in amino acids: CASSDMVGTGASYSNQPQHF. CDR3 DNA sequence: TGTGCCAGCAGTGATATGGTGGGGACAGGGGCCTCATACAGCAATCAGCCCCAGCATTTT.

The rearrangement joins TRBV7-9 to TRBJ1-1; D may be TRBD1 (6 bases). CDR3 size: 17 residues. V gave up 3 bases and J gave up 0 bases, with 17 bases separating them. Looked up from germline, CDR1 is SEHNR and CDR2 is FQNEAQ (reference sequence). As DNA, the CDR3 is TGTGCCAGCAGCTTTCAACAGGGATTCCTCCTGAACACTGAAGCTTTCTTT. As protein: CASSFQQGFLLNTEAFF.

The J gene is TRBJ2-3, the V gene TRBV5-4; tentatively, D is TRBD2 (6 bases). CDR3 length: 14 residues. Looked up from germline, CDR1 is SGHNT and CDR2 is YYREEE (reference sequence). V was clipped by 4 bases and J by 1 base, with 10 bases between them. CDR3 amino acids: CASSTDYRTDTQYF. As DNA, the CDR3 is TGTGCCAGCAGCACGGACTATCGCACAGATACGCAGTATTTT.

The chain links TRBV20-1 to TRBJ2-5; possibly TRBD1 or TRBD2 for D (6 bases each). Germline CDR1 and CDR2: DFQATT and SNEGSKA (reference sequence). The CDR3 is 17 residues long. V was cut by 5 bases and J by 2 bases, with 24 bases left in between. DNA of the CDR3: TGCAGTGCTCAACCCGCCGGGGGCCCGGGCACACAAGAGACCCAGTACTTC. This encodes CSAQPAGGPGTQETQYF.

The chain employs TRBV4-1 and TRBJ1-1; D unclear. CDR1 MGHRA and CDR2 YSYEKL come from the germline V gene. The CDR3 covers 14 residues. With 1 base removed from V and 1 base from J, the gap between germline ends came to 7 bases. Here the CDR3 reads CASSQGKWNTEAFF. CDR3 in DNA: TGCGCCAGCAGCCAAGGGAAGTGGAACACTGAAGCTTTCTTT.

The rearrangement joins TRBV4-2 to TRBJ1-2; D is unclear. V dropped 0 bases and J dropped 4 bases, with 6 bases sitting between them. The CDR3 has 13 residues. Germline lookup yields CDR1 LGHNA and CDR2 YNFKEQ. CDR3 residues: CASSQDDGYGYTF. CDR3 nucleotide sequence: TGTGCCAGCAGCCAAGATGACGGCTATGGCTACACCTTC.

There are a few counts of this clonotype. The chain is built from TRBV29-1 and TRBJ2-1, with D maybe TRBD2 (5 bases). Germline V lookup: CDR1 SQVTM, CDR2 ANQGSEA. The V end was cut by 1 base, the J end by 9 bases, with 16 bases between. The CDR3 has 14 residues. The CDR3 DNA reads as TGCAGCGTTGAAGCGGCGGGTACCTGGGGTGAGCAGTTCTTC. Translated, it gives CSVEAAGTWGEQFF.